The text below deals with one TCR beta chain. Its antigen is not known. The entry originates in a study of CD8 T cells in ankylosing spondylitis. Findings and caveats of the study: Disease-linked clones proved CD8+ and comparatively uncommon in peripheral blood.

In TCRdb, the 5' RACE reads were re-called with MiXCR into one record per CDR3 protein. The sample records some 180,000 distinct CDR3 sequences, 15% to 20% being singletons. The specimen was blood, either unsorted or a sorted T cell fraction (not recorded which). The receptor was isolated from a male donor under 30 with ankylosing spondylitis or in good health (not recorded which).

The CDR3 DNA follows: TGTGCCAGCAGGGCAATGGTAGCGGGAGAGACCCAGTACTTC. Translating gives CASRAMVAGETQYF. This chain links TRBV7-2 with TRBJ2-5, with 7 bases that match TRBD2. Looked up from germline, CDR1 is SGHTA and CDR2 is FQGNSA. This CDR3 is built from 14 residues. V trimming: 6 bases; J trimming: 4 bases; junction bases outside the gene matches: 8.